Listed here is a single TCR beta chain. What it binds is not known. The data were obtained in a study of monozygotic twins with inflammatory bowel disease. Each TCR library consumed about 4,000 ng of total RNA. Incorporation of UMIs carrying a 6-nucleotide sample barcode was performed by template switching. TCRalpha and TCRbeta cDNA went through nested PCRs of roughly 17 and 9 cycles, two in total. TCRdb reprocessed the 5' RACE reads, with one entry per CDR3 protein and no DNA. In total, the table holds 310,000 or so distinct CDR3 sequences. The CDR3 is 15 residues long. Germline CDR1 and CDR2: SGHTA and FQGNSA. General study points: Some repertoire variability may stem from patients' differing immunosuppressive treatments.

The specimen was blood. This TCR was recovered from a human donor with ulcerative colitis or Crohn's disease, or a healthy co-twin of an affected twin (not recorded which). The chain carries TRBV7-2 and TRBJ2-2; as DNA is missing, the TRBD2 call by TCRdb cannot be tested. The CDR3 sequence is CASTSGGVIAGELFF.